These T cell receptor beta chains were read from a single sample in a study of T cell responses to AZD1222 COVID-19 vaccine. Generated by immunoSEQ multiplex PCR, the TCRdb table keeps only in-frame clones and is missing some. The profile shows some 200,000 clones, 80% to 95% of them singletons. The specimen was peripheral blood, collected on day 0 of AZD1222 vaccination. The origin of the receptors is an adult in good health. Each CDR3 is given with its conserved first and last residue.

CDR3aa: CASSFNTGFGKLFF; v_gene: TRBV5-7; j_gene: TRBJ1-4
CDR3aa: CASSPLPGSRTNEKLFF; v_gene: TRBV6-2/TRBV6-3; j_gene: TRBJ1-4
CDR3aa: CASSSRERHSPLHF; v_gene: TRBV7-2; j_gene: TRBJ1-6
CDR3aa: CASSPQVGQGRRIGTEAFF; v_gene: TRBV7-8; j_gene: TRBJ1-1
CDR3aa: CASSLDRGHYGYTF; v_gene: TRBV18; j_gene: TRBJ1-2
CDR3aa: CASSYSGQERRNEQFF; v_gene: TRBV6-5; j_gene: TRBJ2-1
CDR3aa: CARSLAGRGDLYEQYF; v_gene: TRBV5-3; j_gene: TRBJ2-7
CDR3aa: CASKPGQGAYEQYF; v_gene: TRBV5-1; j_gene: TRBJ2-7
CDR3aa: CASARDGLNEKLFF; v_gene: TRBV6-5; j_gene: TRBJ1-4
CDR3aa: CASSETGTGNTEAFF; v_gene: TRBV10-2; j_gene: TRBJ1-1
CDR3aa: CATSSSPGAGLNTEAFF; v_gene: TRBV15; j_gene: TRBJ1-1
CDR3aa: CASSFGPFSNQPQHF; v_gene: TRBV5-6; j_gene: TRBJ1-5
CDR3aa: CASSLRTGYGYTF; v_gene: TRBV7-9; j_gene: TRBJ1-2
CDR3aa: CASSDGLSTDTQYF; v_gene: TRBV2; j_gene: TRBJ2-3
CDR3aa: CASSLPGFGGNTIYF; v_gene: TRBV5-6; j_gene: TRBJ1-3
CDR3aa: CASSLGLGTEAFF; v_gene: TRBV5-1; j_gene: TRBJ1-1